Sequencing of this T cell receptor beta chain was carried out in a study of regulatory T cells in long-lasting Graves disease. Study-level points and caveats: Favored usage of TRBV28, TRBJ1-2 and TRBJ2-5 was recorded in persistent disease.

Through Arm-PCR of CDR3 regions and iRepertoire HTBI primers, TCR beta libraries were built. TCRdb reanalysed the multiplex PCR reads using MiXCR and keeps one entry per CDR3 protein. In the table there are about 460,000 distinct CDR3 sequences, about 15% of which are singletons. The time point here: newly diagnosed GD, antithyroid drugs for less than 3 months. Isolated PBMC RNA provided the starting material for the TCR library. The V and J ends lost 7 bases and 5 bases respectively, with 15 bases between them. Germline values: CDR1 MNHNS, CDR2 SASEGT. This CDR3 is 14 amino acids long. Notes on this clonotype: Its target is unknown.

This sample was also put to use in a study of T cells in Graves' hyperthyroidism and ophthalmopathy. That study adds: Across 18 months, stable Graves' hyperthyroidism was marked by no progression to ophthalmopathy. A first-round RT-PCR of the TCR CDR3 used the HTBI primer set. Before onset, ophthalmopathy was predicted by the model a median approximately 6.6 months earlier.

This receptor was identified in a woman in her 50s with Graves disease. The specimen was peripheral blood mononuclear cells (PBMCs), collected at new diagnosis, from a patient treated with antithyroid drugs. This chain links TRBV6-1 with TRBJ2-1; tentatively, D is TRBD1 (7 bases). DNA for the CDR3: TGTGCCAGCACCAGGCGGGACAGAAACAATGAGCAGTTCTTC. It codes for CASTRRDRNNEQFF.